These 10 T cell receptor beta chains were all obtained from the same sample, sequenced in a study of blood T cell repertoires in COVID-19. Using immunoSEQ multiplex PCR, the repertoire was profiled, and TCRdb retains in-frame clones only, with some absent. The table lists approximately 190,000 clones, more than 70% of them singletons, with 6.2% in the top ten. Sequenced material: peripheral blood. These receptor sequences come from a woman aged 40 to 55 who had recovered from COVID-19.

This clone was observed a single time. This chain joins TRBV5-1 and TRBJ1-1, with D possibly TRBD1 on 5 matching bases. CDR1 and CDR2 from the germline V gene are SGHRS and YFSETQ. The CDR3 spans 13 residues. Trimming removed 6 bases at V and 3 bases at J, with 12 bases between. CDR3 coding DNA: TGCGCCAGCAAGGAGGGGTGGGACACTGAAGCTTTCTTT. It yields the protein CASKEGWDTEAFF.

This rearrangement joins TRBV30 to TRBJ1-1; D ambiguous. The CDR3 loop spans 14 amino acids. Germline-derived CDR1 and CDR2 are GTSNPN and SVGIG (reference sequence). The V and J ends lost 0 bases and 4 bases respectively, with 12 bases between them. CDR3 DNA sequence: TGTGCCTGGAGTGTAAACGGAGGCGGCACTGAAGCTTTCTTT. This codes for CAWSVNGGGTEAFF.

The chain carries TRBV7-9 and TRBJ2-3, with D perhaps TRBD2 (6 bases). CDR1 SEHNR and CDR2 FQNEAQ come from the germline V gene (reference sequence). V gave up 5 bases and J gave up 0 bases, with 18 bases separating them. The CDR3 contains 17 residues. This CDR3 reads CASSPLSGGPSTDTQYF. CDR3 nucleotide sequence: TGTGCCAGCAGCCCCCTGTCCGGGGGACCTAGCACAGATACGCAGTATTTT. Full variable domain (remainder filled in from reference TRBV7-9 and TRBJ2-3): DTGVSQNPRHKITKRGQNVTFRCDPISEHNRLYWYRQTLGQGPEFLTYFQNEAQLEKSRLLSDRFSAERPKGSFSTLEIQRTEQGDSAMYLCASSPLSGGPSTDTQYFGPGTRLTVL.

CDR3 nucleotides: TGTGCCACCAGCAGAGATCTCAGTCAGGGAAAGGACGAGCAGTACTTC. Its protein product is CATSRDLSQGKDEQYF. The V call is TRBV15, the J call TRBJ2-7, with D possibly TRBD1 on 5 matching bases. CDR3 length: 16 amino acids. Deletions cut 0 bases from V and 5 bases from J, with 17 bases between. CDR1 is LNHNV and CDR2 is YYDKDF in the germline V gene (reference sequence).

The chain employs TRBV7-9 and TRBJ1-5; D possibly corresponds to TRBD1 (5 bases). V was pared by 6 bases and J by 3 bases, with 18 bases between. The germline gives CDR1 SEHNR, CDR2 FQNEAQ (reference sequence). The CDR3 is 16 residues long. CDR3 DNA sequence: TGTGCCAGCAGTTGGGGTGGGGCTGGGGTCAATCAGCCCCAGCATTTT. Its protein is CASSWGGAGVNQPQHF.

This clone came up a few times. The chain carries TRBV19 and TRBJ2-7; perhaps TRBD2 as D (7 bases). Trimming stripped 7 bases from V and 2 bases from J, with 21 bases between. Per germline, CDR1 LNHDA and CDR2 SQIVND (reference sequence). This CDR3 contains 16 residues. The CDR3 DNA is TGTGCCAGTACTGACCTACCCGTCGGGGGGCCCTACGAGCAGTACTTC. Translating gives CASTDLPVGGPYEQYF.

This clone has more than one count but fewer than ten. The chain carries TRBV18 and TRBJ2-7, with D unresolved. This CDR3 is 13 amino acids long. Between the trimmed V and J ends, which lost 3 bases and 5 bases, there was a span of 11 bases. Germline V CDR1 and CDR2: KGHSH, LQKENI. This CDR3 is CASSPANSDEQYF. CDR3 sequence (DNA): TGTGCCAGCTCACCGGCCAATTCCGACGAGCAGTACTTC.

CDR3 residues: CASSRDRGDTQYF. DNA for the CDR3: TGTGCCAGCTCCCGGGACAGGGGTGATACGCAGTATTTT. The rearrangement links TRBV18 to TRBJ2-3; 10 bases align to TRBD1. The CDR3 loop spans 13 amino acids. Germline V gene lookup returns CDR1 KGHSH and CDR2 LQKENI. With V trimmed by 6 bases and J by 6 bases, 3 bases remained unmatched.

The chain recombines TRBV19 with TRBJ1-1, with a possible D match to TRBD1 (6 bases). The germline V gene has CDR1 LNHDA and CDR2 SQIVND (reference sequence). The CDR3 consists of 16 residues. The V end was cut by 5 bases, the J end by 0 bases, with 16 bases between. CDR3: CASSYLGAGMNTEAFF. The CDR3 bases are TGTGCCAGTAGTTACCTGGGGGCAGGAATGAACACTGAAGCTTTCTTT.

The chain couples TRBV30 to TRBJ1-1, with D possibly matching TRBD1 (6 bases). V dropped 3 bases and J dropped 11 bases, with 22 bases sitting between them. CDR1 is GTSNPN, CDR2 SVGIG, per germline (reference sequence). The CDR3 has 14 residues. The CDR3 region has the DNA TGTGCCTGGAGGGGCGGGGGGCCCTTCGATGGGGCTTTCTTT. Encoded protein: CAWRGGGPFDGAFF.